A single sample gave rise to the 12 T cell receptor beta chains below, sequenced in a study of blood T cell repertoires in COVID-19. Sequenced by immunoSEQ multiplex PCR; TCRdb stores in-frame clones only, minus some. The table includes a few hundred thousand clones, over 75% detected once. The material sequenced was PBMCs or T cells enriched from blood (not recorded which). The receptors shown here come from a man younger than 40 who had recovered from COVID-19.

This clone has a handful of counts. This rearrangement joins TRBV7-9 to TRBJ1-5; the match to TRBD1 covers 7 bases. Germline V gene lookup returns CDR1 SEHNR and CDR2 FQNEAQ (reference sequence). The V gene end was trimmed by 1 base and the J gene end by 4 bases; junction bases not matched to a gene: 1. The CDR3 length is 14 residues. The CDR3 DNA sequence: TGTGCCAGCAGCTTAGGGGGACAGAATCAGCCCCAGCATTTT. It translates to CASSLGGQNQPQHF.

The chain uses TRBV27 and TRBJ1-1, with no clear D. Trimming took 5 bases from V and 0 from J, leaving 16 bases between them. Looked up from germline, CDR1 is MNHEY and CDR2 is SMNVEV (reference sequence). The CDR3 contains 16 residues. CDR3 bases: TGTGCCAGCAGTCCTTCGTTTGGGGAGCTGAACACTGAAGCTTTCTTT. Translating gives CASSPSFGELNTEAFF.

This clone appeared a few times. This chain connects TRBV6-4 to TRBJ2-1; 8 bases align to TRBD2. Trimming took 3 bases from V and 6 from J; bases not matched to a gene: 4. Germline CDR1 reads MRHNA; CDR2 reads SNTAGT. The CDR3 contains 14 residues. The CDR3 region has the DNA TGTGCCAGCAGTGAGGACGGGGGGGCCAATGAGCAGTTCTTC. Translated, it gives CASSEDGGANEQFF.

The sample holds one count of this clone. The V call is TRBV10-3, the J call TRBJ2-3; D might be TRBD2 (7 bases). Germline V lookup: CDR1 ENHRY, CDR2 SYGVKD. V was shortened by 0 bases and J by 6 bases, with 13 bases between the two germline ends. There are 15 residues in the CDR3. The CDR3 DNA is TGTGCCATCAGTGAGTCGGGCGGGGGCGCGGATACGCAGTATTTT. It is translated as CAISESGGGADTQYF.

The chain couples TRBV5-1 to TRBJ2-7, with 10 bases that match TRBD2. The germline V gene has CDR1 SGHRS and CDR2 YFSETQ. The CDR3 has 17 residues. V gave up 1 base and J gave up 1 base; unmatched junction bases: 8. CDR3 sequence reads: CASSLKSLAGRSYEQYF. CDR3 DNA sequence: TGCGCCAGCAGCTTGAAGTCACTAGCGGGGAGATCCTACGAGCAGTACTTC.

The gene calls are TRBV5-1 and TRBJ2-2, with 7 bases lining up with TRBD2. The germline CDR1 and CDR2 sequences are SGHRS and YFSETQ. J was trimmed by 1 base and V by 4 bases; bases with no gene match: 4. This CDR3 spans 15 amino acids. The CDR3 protein is CASSRAGENTGELFF. The CDR3 DNA sequence: TGCGCCAGCAGCCGTGCGGGGGAGAACACCGGGGAGCTGTTTTTT.

The V call is TRBV18, the J call TRBJ1-6; D is perhaps TRBD1 (5 bases). The germline CDR1 and CDR2 sequences are KGHSH and LQKENI. The CDR3 has 14 amino acids. The germline V and J ends were trimmed by 3 bases and 4 bases, with 7 bases remaining between them. The CDR3 is CASSPDSYNSPLHF. CDR3 DNA sequence: TGTGCCAGCTCACCCGACAGTTATAATTCACCCCTCCACTTT.

The gene calls are TRBV7-8 and TRBJ1-6, with 9 bases fitting TRBD1. The CDR3 runs 15 residues. Trimming took 4 bases from V and 6 from J; bases not matched to a gene: 4. Germline CDR1 is SGHVS and CDR2 is FQNEAQ. The CDR3 bases are TGTGCCAGCAGCTCTGGACAGGGGAGTAATTCACCCCTCCACTTT. It encodes CASSSGQGSNSPLHF.

This clone was recorded a few times. This rearrangement joins TRBV7-6 to TRBJ2-7; D not certain. In germline, CDR1 is SGHVS, CDR2 FNYEAQ. The CDR3 totals 13 residues. The V and J ends lost 0 bases and 7 bases respectively, with 10 bases between them. Here the CDR3 reads CASSLAPSSEQYF. The CDR3 DNA reads as TGTGCCAGCAGCTTAGCGCCGAGTAGTGAGCAGTACTTC. Based on the CDR3 plus reference TRBV7-6 and TRBJ2-7, the full variable domain is GAGVSQSPRYKVTKRGQDVALRCDPISGHVSLYWYRQALGQGPEFLTYFNYEAQQDKSGLPNDRFSAERPEGSISTLTIQRTEQRDSAMYRCASSLAPSSEQYFGPGTRLTVT.

To note about this clone: At one boundary the junction diverges from the germline segment, which might be a read error. The chain recombines TRBV3-1 (or the pseudogene TRBV3-2) with TRBJ1-2, with 9 bases fitting TRBD1. The germline gives CDR1 LGHDT, CDR2 YNNKEL (reference sequence). The CDR3 covers 15 residues. The CDR3 loop reads CASSAQTGTGSPVGF. The CDR3 DNA reads as TGTGCCAGCAGCGCCCAAACCGGGACAGGGTCCCCCGTTGGGTTC.

This clone was observed a handful of times. The chain has TRBV15 and TRBJ1-2, with D unresolved. The V gene lost 1 base and the J gene lost 2 bases, with 20 bases spanning the gap. Germline V gene lookup returns CDR1 LNHNV and CDR2 YYDKDF (reference sequence). CDR3 size: 18 residues. The DNA for the CDR3 is TGTGCCACCAGCAGAGCTGGGCCAGTCCAGCACCGGAACTATGGCTACACCTTC. Protein product: CATSRAGPVQHRNYGYTF.

The sample holds one count of this clone. The chain has TRBV11-3 and TRBJ1-1; the D gene is possibly TRBD1 (5 bases). CDR1 is SGHNT, CDR2 YENEEA, per germline. CDR3 length equals 13 residues. Between the trimmed V and J ends, which lost 5 bases and 6 bases, there was a span of 13 bases. As DNA, the CDR3 is TGTGCCAGCAGCCCCGGGGGTCGCGCTGAAGCTTTCTTT. It translates to CASSPGGRAEAFF.